This is a list of T cell receptor beta chains from one sample in a study of preoperative IRX-2 immunotherapy in early breast cancer. Using immunoSEQ multiplex PCR, the repertoire was profiled, and TCRdb retains in-frame clones only, with some absent. The table includes tens of thousands of clones, about four fifths detected once. The source was lymph node tissue, collected before IRX-2 immunotherapy. The receptors stem from a human donor with breast cancer. The CDR3 runs from the conserved cysteine through the conserved F or W. The D gene is left open where the match is weak. Size values are once, few and many counts, or a class for expanded clones, and some rows have none.

v_call: TRBV6-8; clone_size: .; j_call: TRBJ1-1; d_call: .; cdr3_aa: CASSDQFYTEAFF; cdr3_nt: TGTGCCAGCAGTGACCAGTTTTACACTGAAGCTTTCTTT
v_call: TRBV10-2; clone_size: .; j_call: TRBJ1-2; d_call: .; cdr3_aa: CASSVEGQTAYTF; cdr3_nt: TGCGCCAGCAGTGTGGAGGGCCAGACAGCATACACCTTC
v_call: TRBV19; clone_size: .; j_call: TRBJ1-2; d_call: .; cdr3_aa: CASSIDLESNYGYTF; cdr3_nt: TGTGCCAGTAGTATAGACCTCGAAAGTAACTATGGCTACACCTTC
v_call: TRBV11-3; clone_size: .; j_call: TRBJ1-1; d_call: TRBD1; cdr3_aa: CASSQTGFENTEAFF; cdr3_nt: TGTGCCAGCAGTCAGACAGGGTTTGAGAACACTGAAGCTTTCTTT
v_call: TRBV5-1; clone_size: .; j_call: TRBJ2-1; d_call: TRBD2; cdr3_aa: CASADSSGGSYNEQFF; cdr3_nt: TGCGCCAGCGCTGACTCAAGCGGGGGTTCCTACAATGAGCAGTTCTTC
v_call: TRBV15; clone_size: .; j_call: TRBJ2-3; d_call: TRBD2; cdr3_aa: CATSKPGLASATQYF; cdr3_nt: TGTGCCACCAGCAAACCGGGACTAGCAAGTGCTACGCAGTATTTT
v_call: TRBV7-5; clone_size: .; j_call: TRBJ2-5; d_call: .; cdr3_aa: CASSLVGVQETQYF; cdr3_nt: TGTGCCAGCAGCTTGGTGGGAGTTCAAGAGACCCAGTACTTC
v_call: TRBV11-3; clone_size: .; j_call: TRBJ1-1; d_call: TRBD1; cdr3_aa: CASSLGQGRGTEAFF; cdr3_nt: TGTGCCAGCAGCTTAGGACAGGGCAGGGGAACTGAAGCTTTCTTT
v_call: TRBV19; clone_size: .; j_call: TRBJ2-7; d_call: .; cdr3_aa: CASKGRDSYEQYF; cdr3_nt: TGTGCCAGTAAAGGCAGGGACTCCTACGAGCAGTACTTC
v_call: TRBV6-8; clone_size: few; j_call: TRBJ2-1; d_call: .; cdr3_aa: CASRRDMGLGEQFF; cdr3_nt: TGTGCCAGCAGGAGGGACATGGGTTTGGGTGAGCAGTTCTTC
v_call: TRBV10-3; clone_size: .; j_call: TRBJ1-2; d_call: .; cdr3_aa: CAISESGGASGYTF; cdr3_nt: TGTGCCATCAGTGAGTCTGGGGGTGCAAGTGGCTACACCTTC
v_call: TRBV7-1; clone_size: .; j_call: TRBJ1-5; d_call: TRBD1; cdr3_aa: CASSLRPQGITGNQPQHF; cdr3_nt: TGTGCCAGCAGCCTCCGGCCACAGGGGATTACGGGCAATCAGCCCCAGCATTTT
v_call: TRBV6-7; clone_size: .; j_call: TRBJ1-1; d_call: .; cdr3_aa: CASSFFDINTEAFF; cdr3_nt: TGTGCCAGCAGTTTTTTCGACATTAACACTGAAGCTTTCTTT
v_call: TRBV19; clone_size: .; j_call: TRBJ1-4; d_call: TRBD1; cdr3_aa: CASSSSSGTGEKLFF; cdr3_nt: TGTGCCAGTAGTTCCTCATCCGGGACAGGGGAAAAACTGTTTTTT
v_call: TRBV5-1; clone_size: .; j_call: TRBJ2-7; d_call: TRBD1; cdr3_aa: CASSPGQGGHEQYF; cdr3_nt: TGCGCCAGCAGCCCGGGACAGGGCGGGCACGAGCAGTACTTC
v_call: TRBV4-1; clone_size: .; j_call: TRBJ2-2; d_call: TRBD2; cdr3_aa: CASSQEGSGVNTGELFF; cdr3_nt: TGCGCCAGCAGCCAAGAAGGTAGCGGGGTGAACACTGGGGAGCTGTTTTTT
v_call: TRBV11-3; clone_size: .; j_call: TRBJ2-5; d_call: .; cdr3_aa: CASSPLGLYQETQYF; cdr3_nt: TGTGCCAGCAGCCCCCTAGGGTTGTACCAAGAGACCCAGTACTTC
v_call: TRBV5-1; clone_size: .; j_call: TRBJ2-3; d_call: TRBD1; cdr3_aa: CASSLQGAPDTQYF; cdr3_nt: TGCGCCAGCAGCTTACAGGGGGCCCCAGATACGCAGTATTTT
v_call: TRBV5-1; clone_size: .; j_call: TRBJ1-4; d_call: .; cdr3_aa: CASPALGEREKLFF; cdr3_nt: TGCGCCAGCCCGGCGTTGGGTGAGCGAGAAAAACTGTTTTTT
v_call: TRBV28; clone_size: few; j_call: TRBJ1-4; d_call: TRBD1; cdr3_aa: CASSLATGAETNEKLFF; cdr3_nt: TGTGCCAGCAGTTTAGCGACAGGGGCTGAGACTAATGAAAAACTGTTTTTT
v_call: TRBV28; clone_size: .; j_call: TRBJ1-5; d_call: .; cdr3_aa: CASSLAAYQPQHF; cdr3_nt: TGTGCCAGCAGTTTAGCTGCCTATCAGCCCCAGCATTTT
v_call: TRBV5-1; clone_size: .; j_call: TRBJ2-3; d_call: .; cdr3_aa: CASSLGGQGLADTQYF; cdr3_nt: TGCGCCAGCAGCTTAGGTGGGCAAGGGCTGGCAGATACGCAGTATTTT
v_call: TRBV11-3; clone_size: once; j_call: TRBJ2-3; d_call: TRBD2; cdr3_aa: CASSFAGTTTDTQYF; cdr3_nt: TGTGCCAGCAGCTTCGCCGGGACTACCACAGATACGCAGTATTTT
v_call: TRBV6-8; clone_size: few; j_call: TRBJ1-5; d_call: .; cdr3_aa: CASRSGGYSNQPQHF; cdr3_nt: TGTGCCAGCAGGAGCGGGGGCTATAGCAATCAGCCCCAGCATTTT
v_call: TRBV18; clone_size: .; j_call: TRBJ2-6; d_call: TRBD1; cdr3_aa: CASSPNRGSASGANVLTF; cdr3_nt: TGTGCCAGCTCACCTAACAGGGGTAGTGCATCTGGGGCCAACGTCCTGACTTTC
v_call: TRBV29-1; clone_size: .; j_call: TRBJ1-4; d_call: .; cdr3_aa: CSVGTSTNEKLFF; cdr3_nt: TGCAGCGTTGGGACATCAACTAATGAAAAACTGTTTTTT
v_call: TRBV5-1; clone_size: .; j_call: TRBJ1-6; d_call: .; cdr3_aa: CASSSGSKESPLHF; cdr3_nt: TGCGCCAGCAGCTCAGGATCGAAGGAATCACCCCTCCACTTT
v_call: TRBV11-3; clone_size: .; j_call: TRBJ2-2; d_call: TRBD2; cdr3_aa: CASSSRGANTGELFF; cdr3_nt: TGTGCCAGCAGCTCACGGGGGGCGAACACCGGGGAGCTGTTTTTT
v_call: TRBV30; clone_size: .; j_call: TRBJ2-1; d_call: .; cdr3_aa: CAWSGGLEGNEQFF; cdr3_nt: TGTGCCTGGAGTGGAGGACTCGAGGGCAATGAGCAGTTCTTC
v_call: TRBV7-1; clone_size: .; j_call: TRBJ2-3; d_call: .; cdr3_aa: CASSLTPTDTQYF; cdr3_nt: TGTGCCAGCAGCCTCACCCCCACAGATACGCAGTATTTT
v_call: TRBV6-8; clone_size: .; j_call: TRBJ1-2; d_call: .; cdr3_aa: CASSSRREGYTF; cdr3_nt: TGTGCCAGCAGTTCTCGACGTGAGGGCTACACCTTC
v_call: TRBV6-1; clone_size: few; j_call: TRBJ1-3; d_call: TRBD1; cdr3_aa: CASSEGGTASGNTIYF; cdr3_nt: TGTGCCAGCAGTGAAGGAGGGACAGCCTCTGGAAACACCATATATTTT
v_call: TRBV7-6; clone_size: .; j_call: TRBJ1-2; d_call: .; cdr3_aa: CASSPSGTRTGYTF; cdr3_nt: TGTGCCAGCAGCCCCTCCGGGACAAGGACGGGCTACACCTTC
v_call: TRBV6-8; clone_size: .; j_call: TRBJ1-1; d_call: .; cdr3_aa: CASSYIGGSEAFF; cdr3_nt: TGTGCCAGCAGTTACATCGGCGGCAGTGAAGCTTTCTTT
v_call: TRBV6-8; clone_size: few; j_call: TRBJ2-6; d_call: .; cdr3_aa: CASSYTFSGANVLTF; cdr3_nt: TGTGCCAGCAGTTACACGTTCTCTGGGGCCAACGTCCTGACTTTC
v_call: TRBV11-3; clone_size: .; j_call: TRBJ2-7; d_call: .; cdr3_aa: CASSLRQVRRLSRSYEQYF; cdr3_nt: TGTGCCAGCAGCTTAAGGCAGGTCCGTCGTCTATCCCGCTCCTACGAGCAGTACTTC
v_call: TRBV19; clone_size: .; j_call: TRBJ1-1; d_call: .; cdr3_aa: CASRRLSGAPEAFF; cdr3_nt: TGTGCCAGTAGACGGTTAAGCGGGGCCCCTGAAGCTTTCTTT
v_call: TRBV14; clone_size: .; j_call: TRBJ1-4; d_call: TRBD1; cdr3_aa: CASSQDGETGLLGNEKLFF; cdr3_nt: TGTGCCAGCAGCCAAGATGGAGAGACAGGGCTTCTGGGGAATGAAAAACTGTTTTTT
v_call: TRBV6-8; clone_size: .; j_call: TRBJ1-2; d_call: .; cdr3_aa: CASRSDGGGGYTF; cdr3_nt: TGTGCCAGCAGGAGCGACGGGGGCGGTGGCTACACCTTC
v_call: TRBV11-3; clone_size: .; j_call: TRBJ1-4; d_call: .; cdr3_aa: CASSLANFAGNEKLFF; cdr3_nt: TGTGCCAGCAGCTTGGCCAATTTCGCAGGGAATGAAAAACTGTTTTTT
v_call: TRBV11-3; clone_size: .; j_call: TRBJ1-1; d_call: TRBD1; cdr3_aa: CASSLGPGQGMNTEAFF; cdr3_nt: TGTGCCAGCAGCTTAGGACCGGGACAGGGGATGAACACTGAAGCTTTCTTT